These 12 T cell receptor beta chains share one sample of origin, sequenced in a study of cytomegalovirus exposure and HLA in healthy donors. Sequenced by immunoSEQ multiplex PCR; TCRdb stores in-frame clones only, minus some. Of about 120,000 clones listed, approximately 88% are singletons. Sample: PBMCs. The receptors shown here come from a woman younger than 30 in good health and CMV-seronegative.

The rearrangement uses TRBV27 and TRBJ2-2; the D gene is possibly TRBD1 (5 bases). This CDR3 region has 15 residues. The germline CDR1 and CDR2 sequences are MNHEY and SMNVEV (reference sequence). Trimming took 6 bases from V and 4 from J, leaving 15 bases between them. The CDR3 DNA follows: TGTGCCAGCAGGGATGGGCAGGGTTTCACCGGGGAGCTGTTTTTT. Residues: CASRDGQGFTGELFF.

The chain uses TRBV4-1 and TRBJ2-3; possibly TRBD2 for D (5 bases). V lost 1 base and J lost 6, with 11 bases in between. The CDR3 extends over 14 amino acids. Germline V gene sequence: CDR1 MGHRA, CDR2 YSYEKL. The CDR3 loop reads CASSQVLARDTQYF. The CDR3 nucleotides are TGCGCCAGCAGCCAAGTCCTAGCTAGGGATACGCAGTATTTT.

J is TRBJ2-2 and V is TRBV29-1, with 8 bases that match TRBD2. V dropped 6 bases and J dropped 2; count of bases not matched to a gene: 5. This CDR3 has 14 residues. Germline CDR1 SQVTM, CDR2 ANQGSEA. CDR3 amino acids: CSVVLAVNTGELFF. For the CDR3, the DNA is TGCAGCGTGGTACTAGCGGTAAACACCGGGGAGCTGTTTTTT.

The chain uses TRBV11-2 and TRBJ1-2, with 10 bases aligning to TRBD1. V was pared by 3 bases and J by 1 base, with 5 bases of the junction left unmatched. Germline lookup yields CDR1 SGHAT and CDR2 FQNNGV. The CDR3 totals 16 residues. This chain's CDR3 is CASSLVRTGGNYGYTF. The CDR3 nucleotides read TGTGCCAGCAGCTTGGTGAGGACAGGGGGTAACTATGGCTACACCTTC.

CDR3 residues: CASSPHTPAPRQGAGYEQYF. DNA of the CDR3: TGTGCCAGCAGTCCACATACTCCCGCTCCCCGACAGGGGGCTGGCTACGAGCAGTACTTC. This chain links TRBV27 with TRBJ2-7; 10 nucleotides agree with TRBD1. With 5 bases clipped from V and 3 bases from J, the junction kept 22 bases outside the gene matches. The CDR3 totals 20 residues. Looked up from germline, CDR1 is MNHEY and CDR2 is SMNVEV (reference sequence).

This clone was found a few times. The V gene is TRBV6-6, the J gene TRBJ1-1; possible D gene TRBD1, 5 bases. The V and J ends lost 2 bases and 6 bases respectively, with 13 bases between them. CDR1 and CDR2 from the germline V gene are MNHNY and SVGAGI (reference sequence). This CDR3 is 14 amino acids long. In DNA form, the CDR3 reads TGTGCCAGCAGTTACCCCATTCAGGGCGCTGAAGCTTTCTTT. This encodes CASSYPIQGAEAFF.

The rearrangement joins TRBV4-2 to TRBJ1-2, with D possibly TRBD1 on 5 matching bases. The germline V gene encodes CDR1 LGHNA and CDR2 YNFKEQ. The CDR3 extends over 17 amino acids. Trimming shortened V by 0 bases and J by 3 bases, and 17 bases separated the two germline ends. This CDR3 reads CASSQEGRVKDHYGYTF. The CDR3 region has the DNA TGTGCCAGCAGCCAAGAGGGCAGGGTGAAAGATCACTATGGCTACACCTTC.

The chain recombines TRBV21-1 with TRBJ1-5. TRBV21-1 is termed a pseudogene. This CDR3 contains 19 residues. The CDR3 DNA sequence: TGTGCCAGCAGCAAAGAACCCGGGAGATCTTATTGTAGCAATCAGCCCCAGCATTTT. As protein: CASSKEPGRSYCSNQPQHF.

This rearrangement joins TRBV19 to TRBJ2-1, with 8 bases fitting TRBD1. Germline values: CDR1 LNHDA, CDR2 SQIVND (reference sequence). The CDR3 loop spans 15 amino acids. V dropped 3 bases and J dropped 7; count of bases not matched to a gene: 8. For the CDR3, the DNA is TGTGCCAGTAGTATCCAACACGACAGGGGTAATGAGCAGTTCTTC. It translates to CASSIQHDRGNEQFF.

V and J are TRBV28 and TRBJ1-1, with a tentative D call TRBD1 (6 bases). V was shortened by 2 bases and J by 3 bases, with 7 bases between the two germline ends. The V gene's germline CDR1 is MDHEN and CDR2 SYDVKM. The CDR3 loop spans 13 amino acids. The DNA of the CDR3 is TGTGCCAGCAGTTTAGGACAGCACACTGAAGCTTTCTTT. Translation gives CASSLGQHTEAFF.

This clone was picked up a small number of times. The chain employs TRBV19 and TRBJ1-1; TRBD1 agrees at 9 bases. CDR1 and CDR2 (germline): LNHDA, SQIVND (reference sequence). Trimming at V came to 4 bases and at J to 5 bases, leaving 5 bases not matched to a gene. The length of the CDR3 is 14 residues. CDR3 nucleotide sequence: TGTGCCAGTAGTACCGCCGGACAGGGGACTGAAGCTTTCTTT. Translation gives CASSTAGQGTEAFF.

The chain uses TRBV27 and TRBJ2-1; maybe TRBD1 (6 bases). Germline values: CDR1 MNHEY, CDR2 SMNVEV (reference sequence). The germline V and J ends were trimmed by 6 bases and 1 base, with 16 bases remaining between them. CDR3 length: 16 amino acids. The CDR3 DNA sequence: TGTGCCAGCAGCCGATTCCAGGGGAAATCCTACAATGAGCAGTTCTTC. This gives the protein CASSRFQGKSYNEQFF.